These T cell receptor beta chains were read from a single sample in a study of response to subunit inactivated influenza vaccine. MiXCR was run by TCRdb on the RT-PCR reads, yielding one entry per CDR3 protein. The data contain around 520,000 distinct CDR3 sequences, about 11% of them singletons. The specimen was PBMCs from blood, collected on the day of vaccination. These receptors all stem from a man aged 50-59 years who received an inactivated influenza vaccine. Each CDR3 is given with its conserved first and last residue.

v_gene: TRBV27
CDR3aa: CASSRSRPDTQYF

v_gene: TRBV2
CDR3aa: CASSVRRGPVEQYF

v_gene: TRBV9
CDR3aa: CASSVVSGDEQFF

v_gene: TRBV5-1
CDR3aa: CASSLGLAGADQETQYF

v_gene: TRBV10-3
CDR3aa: CAISPGQHYNEQFF

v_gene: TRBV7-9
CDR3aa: CASGPSDRTAEQYF

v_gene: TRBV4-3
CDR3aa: CASSQSPSEHAKNIQYF

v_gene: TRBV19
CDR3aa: CATRNFGQGDNQPQHF

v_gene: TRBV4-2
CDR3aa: CASTPRENTEAFF

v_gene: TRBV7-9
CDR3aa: CASSPTELTYEQYF

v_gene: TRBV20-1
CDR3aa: CSATRQGPNSPLHF

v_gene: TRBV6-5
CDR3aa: CASSYAPSGSYEQYF

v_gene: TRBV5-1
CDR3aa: CASSFTGAEAFF

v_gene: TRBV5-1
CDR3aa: CASSTLTGGGGANVLTF

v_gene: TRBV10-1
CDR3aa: CASSESGTGANVLTF

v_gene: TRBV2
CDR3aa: CASRQRQGLVNEQFF

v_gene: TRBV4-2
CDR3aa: CASSQEQGREQYF

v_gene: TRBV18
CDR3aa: CASSPRREDGELFF

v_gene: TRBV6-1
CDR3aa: CASSELGGYSNQPQHF

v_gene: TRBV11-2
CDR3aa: CASSITGRNGYTF

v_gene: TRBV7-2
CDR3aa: CASASGSAQETQYF

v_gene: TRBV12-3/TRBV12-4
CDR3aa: CASSLPPSTDTQYF

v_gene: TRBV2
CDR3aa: CASSDQGFSGNTIYF

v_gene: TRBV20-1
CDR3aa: CSARIDNEKLFF

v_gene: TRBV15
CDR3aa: CATSRESSSGGYEQFF

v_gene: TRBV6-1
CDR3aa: CASSRAGVGYEQYF

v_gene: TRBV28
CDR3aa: CASSLAGSEQFF

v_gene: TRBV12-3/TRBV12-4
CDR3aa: CASAPDGHGLDTQYF

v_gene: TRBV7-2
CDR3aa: CASSAGTRSPTDTQYF

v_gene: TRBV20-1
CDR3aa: CSAMGLAERGPTDTQYF

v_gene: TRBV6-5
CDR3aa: CASSYGGLAGQETQYF

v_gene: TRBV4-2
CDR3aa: CASSQGSSGGYRELFF

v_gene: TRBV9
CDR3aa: CASSPQPGMTDTQYF

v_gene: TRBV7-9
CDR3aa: CASSLYSETGELFF

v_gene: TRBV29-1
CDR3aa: CSVERGHGEFF

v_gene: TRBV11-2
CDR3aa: CASSSFLVTGKYIQYF

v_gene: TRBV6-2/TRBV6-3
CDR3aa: CASSDRGARVF

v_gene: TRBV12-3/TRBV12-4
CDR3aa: CASAVRRTYEQYF

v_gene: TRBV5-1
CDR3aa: CASSLEGRSTDTQYF

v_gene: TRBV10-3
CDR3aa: CAISERVVNEQFF

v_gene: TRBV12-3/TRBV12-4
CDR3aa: CASSQSGTESNEQFF

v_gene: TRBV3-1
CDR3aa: CASSQTPSVADTQYF

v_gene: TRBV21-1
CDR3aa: CASSVPGTVNEKLFF

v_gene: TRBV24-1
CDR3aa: CATSGRQISTDTQYF

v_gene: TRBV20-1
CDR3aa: CSARNPIQGLGEQYF

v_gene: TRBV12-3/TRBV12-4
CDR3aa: CASSLMDYAAGPYNEQFF

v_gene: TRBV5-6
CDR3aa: CASSPDRGVYGYTF

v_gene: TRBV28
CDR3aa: CASSRSRGYSPGYTF

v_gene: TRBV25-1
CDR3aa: CASRVGRENSPLHF

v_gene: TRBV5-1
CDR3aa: CASSLGGRYRALSTGELFF

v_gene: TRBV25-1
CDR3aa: CASSAAGQGPNEQFF

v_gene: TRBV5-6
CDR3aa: CASSFGQAGQPQHF